This TCR beta chain emerged from a study of Ad26.COV2.S vaccination and SARS-CoV-2 variants. Study in general: Sample donor was a member of the COV1001 Ad26.COV2.S trial arm. Findings and caveats of the study: The study found higher spike-specific TCR breadth in vaccine than placebo recipients.

Treatment meaning: around 19 received Ad26.COV2.S at low or high dose, single or two shots; about 5 received placebo; per-sample allocation not given. Each sample was drawn 63 days after the first injection (of vaccine or placebo). Assay used: immunoSEQ multiplex PCR; TCRdb lists only in-frame clones, some missing. Of about 370,000 clones detected, 75% to 90% appear once; the ten largest clones hold 3% to 4.5%. Trimming stripped 3 bases from V and 7 bases from J, with 7 bases between. Germline V gene data show CDR1 as SGHTA and CDR2 as FQGNSA. The CDR3 totals 13 residues. In regard to this clone: Its specificity is not known.

This receptor was taken from a person between 18 and 60 years old who received the Ad26.COV2.S COVID-19 vaccine or a placebo. The genes are TRBV7-2 and TRBJ1-6; no clear D. Sequenced here: peripheral blood, sampled in a trial of Ad26.COV2.S vaccine versus placebo. The CDR3 region has the DNA TGTGCCAGCAGCTTCACGGGGAATTCACCCCTCCACTTT. It encodes CASSFTGNSPLHF. The entire variable domain, with the rest obtained from reference TRBV7-2 and TRBJ1-6, is as follows: GAGVSQSPSNKVTEKGKDVELRCDPISGHTALYWYRQSLGQGLEFLIYFQGNSAPDKSGLPSDRFSAERTGGSVSTLTIQRTQQEDSAVYLCASSFTGNSPLHFGNGTRLTVT.